Listed below are T cell receptor beta chains from one sample, sequenced in a study of cytomegalovirus exposure and HLA in healthy donors. Clones were sequenced by immunoSEQ multiplex PCR, and TCRdb holds only the in-frame ones, with some missing. The sample yields some 130,000 clones, roughly 77% seen once. The sample comprised PBMCs. These receptors came from a man aged 30-40 years in good health. The CDR3 runs from the conserved cysteine through the conserved F or W. A D gene is named only where the DNA matches it firmly. Only some rows state a clone size, as once, few, many or a class for expanded clones.

abundance: many
j_gene: TRBJ2-1
d_gene: TRBD2
v_gene: TRBV7-3
CDR3aa: CASSLKGGLNPYNEQFF
CDR3nt: TGTGCCAGCAGCTTAAAGGGAGGGCTTAACCCCTACAATGAGCAGTTCTTC

abundance: NA
j_gene: TRBJ1-1
d_gene: NA
v_gene: TRBV7-2
CDR3aa: CASSLGQVGRSKIGEAFF
CDR3nt: TGTGCCAGCAGCTTAGGACAGGTGGGGCGCTCCAAGATCGGTGAAGCTTTCTTT

abundance: NA
j_gene: TRBJ2-3
d_gene: TRBD2
v_gene: TRBV9
CDR3aa: CASSVVAGADTQYF
CDR3nt: TGTGCCAGCAGCGTAGTAGCGGGAGCAGATACGCAGTATTTT

abundance: NA
j_gene: TRBJ1-2
d_gene: TRBD1
v_gene: TRBV30
CDR3aa: CAWSVGTGARYGYTF
CDR3nt: TGTGCCTGGAGTGTAGGGACAGGAGCCCGGTATGGCTACACCTTC

abundance: NA
j_gene: TRBJ2-3
d_gene: NA
v_gene: TRBV11-2
CDR3aa: CASSLRLTTDTQYF
CDR3nt: TGTGCCAGCAGCCTGCGGCTAACCACAGATACGCAGTATTTT

abundance: NA
j_gene: TRBJ1-2
d_gene: NA
v_gene: TRBV5-1
CDR3aa: CASSLGDRGNGYTF
CDR3nt: TGCGCCAGCAGCTTGGGGGACCGGGGGAATGGCTACACCTTC

abundance: NA
j_gene: TRBJ2-5
d_gene: TRBD1
v_gene: TRBV5-4
CDR3aa: CASSFRTGAETQYF
CDR3nt: TGTGCCAGCAGCTTCCGGACAGGGGCAGAGACCCAGTACTTC

abundance: once
j_gene: TRBJ2-7
d_gene: NA
v_gene: TRBV11-2
CDR3aa: CASSLAVAREQYF
CDR3nt: TGTGCCAGCAGCTTAGCTGTAGCGCGGGAGCAGTACTTC

abundance: NA
j_gene: TRBJ2-5
d_gene: TRBD2
v_gene: TRBV11-1
CDR3aa: CASSLVSLAGKETQYF
CDR3nt: TGTGCCAGCAGCTTAGTATCCCTAGCGGGGAAAGAGACCCAGTACTTC

abundance: NA
j_gene: TRBJ2-1
d_gene: TRBD1
v_gene: TRBV28
CDR3aa: CATKIPRGSNEQFF
CDR3nt: TGTGCCACTAAGATACCCAGGGGGAGCAATGAGCAGTTCTTC

abundance: NA
j_gene: TRBJ1-1
d_gene: NA
v_gene: TRBV18
CDR3aa: CASSPPTPGGSTEAFF
CDR3nt: TGTGCCAGCTCACCACCGACGCCTGGAGGATCGACTGAAGCTTTCTTT

abundance: NA
j_gene: TRBJ2-1
d_gene: NA
v_gene: TRBV30
CDR3aa: CAWATSYNEQFF
CDR3nt: TGTGCCTGGGCCACTAGCTACAATGAGCAGTTCTTC

abundance: NA
j_gene: TRBJ1-3
d_gene: NA
v_gene: TRBV28
CDR3aa: CASSFTGLSGNTIYF
CDR3nt: TGTGCCAGCAGTTTCACAGGGTTATCTGGAAACACCATATATTTT

abundance: NA
j_gene: TRBJ2-4
d_gene: TRBD2
v_gene: TRBV7-3
CDR3aa: CASSPGLAGYKNIQYF
CDR3nt: TGTGCCAGCAGCCCCGGACTAGCGGGGTACAAAAACATTCAGTACTTC

abundance: NA
j_gene: TRBJ2-3
d_gene: NA
v_gene: TRBV6-5
CDR3aa: CASSWSNQLGADTQYF
CDR3nt: TGTGCCAGCAGTTGGTCTAACCAACTAGGTGCAGATACGCAGTATTTT

abundance: once
j_gene: TRBJ1-4
d_gene: TRBD1
v_gene: TRBV11-3
CDR3aa: CASSSGQGRGATNEKLFF
CDR3nt: TGTGCCAGCAGCTCGGGACAGGGGAGGGGTGCAACTAATGAAAAACTGTTTTTT

abundance: NA
j_gene: TRBJ2-1
d_gene: NA
v_gene: TRBV4-1
CDR3aa: CASSQLALVNNEQFF
CDR3nt: TGCGCCAGCAGCCAGCTAGCTTTAGTTAACAATGAGCAGTTCTTC

abundance: NA
j_gene: TRBJ2-7
d_gene: TRBD2
v_gene: TRBV10-2
CDR3aa: CASRSSASGSYEQYF
CDR3nt: TGCGCCAGCAGGTCTTCGGCTAGCGGGAGCTACGAGCAGTACTTC

abundance: once
j_gene: TRBJ1-2
d_gene: NA
v_gene: TRBV30
CDR3aa: CAWKGGDYGYTF
CDR3nt: TGTGCCTGGAAGGGGGGGGACTATGGCTACACCTTC

abundance: once
j_gene: TRBJ1-1
d_gene: TRBD1
v_gene: TRBV5-6
CDR3aa: CASSLRTGRSAEAFF
CDR3nt: TGTGCCAGCAGCTTACGGACAGGGAGGAGTGCTGAAGCTTTCTTT

abundance: NA
j_gene: TRBJ2-1
d_gene: NA
v_gene: TRBV4-3
CDR3aa: CASNSVPPGNEQFF
CDR3nt: TGCGCCAGCAACTCCGTTCCCCCGGGCAATGAGCAGTTCTTC

abundance: NA
j_gene: TRBJ2-3
d_gene: TRBD2
v_gene: TRBV27
CDR3aa: CASSFLAGGSDTQYF
CDR3nt: TGTGCCAGCAGTTTCTTAGCGGGAGGATCAGATACGCAGTATTTT

abundance: NA
j_gene: TRBJ1-2
d_gene: NA
v_gene: TRBV30
CDR3aa: CAWGDTSSSGYTF
CDR3nt: TGTGCCTGGGGGGACACCTCTTCCTCTGGCTACACCTTC

abundance: NA
j_gene: TRBJ2-7
d_gene: NA
v_gene: TRBV7-2
CDR3aa: CASSFPPRNEQYF
CDR3nt: TGTGCCAGCAGCTTCCCTCCTAGAAACGAGCAGTACTTC

abundance: NA
j_gene: TRBJ1-5
d_gene: NA
v_gene: TRBV7-9
CDR3aa: CASSLGPSNQPQHF
CDR3nt: TGTGCCAGCAGCTTAGGGCCAAGCAATCAGCCCCAGCATTTT

abundance: NA
j_gene: TRBJ2-7
d_gene: NA
v_gene: TRBV7-9
CDR3aa: CSSSFRGSEQYF
CDR3nt: TGTTCCAGCAGCTTTCGGGGTTCAGAGCAGTACTTC

abundance: NA
j_gene: TRBJ2-3
d_gene: NA
v_gene: TRBV7-7
CDR3aa: CASSPRDFYTSTDTQYF
CDR3nt: TGTGCTAGCAGCCCGAGGGACTTTTACACTAGCACAGATACGCAGTATTTT

abundance: NA
j_gene: TRBJ2-5
d_gene: NA
v_gene: TRBV11-2
CDR3aa: CASSLVFGQETQYF
CDR3nt: TGTGCCAGCAGCTTAGTTTTCGGGCAAGAGACCCAGTACTTC

abundance: NA
j_gene: TRBJ1-2
d_gene: NA
v_gene: TRBV28
CDR3aa: CASRPSRGYTF
CDR3nt: TGTGCCAGCAGGCCCTCTCGGGGCTACACCTTC

abundance: NA
j_gene: TRBJ1-1
d_gene: TRBD1
v_gene: TRBV29-1
CDR3aa: CSATGVEANTEAFF
CDR3nt: TGCAGCGCGACAGGGGTAGAGGCGAACACTGAAGCTTTCTTT

abundance: NA
j_gene: TRBJ1-2
d_gene: TRBD1
v_gene: TRBV28
CDR3aa: CASSDRATYGYTF
CDR3nt: TGTGCCAGCAGTGACAGGGCAACCTATGGCTACACCTTC

abundance: NA
j_gene: TRBJ2-7
d_gene: NA
v_gene: TRBV10-2
CDR3aa: CASSAAGGHYEQYF
CDR3nt: TGCGCCAGCAGTGCCGCAGGGGGGCACTACGAGCAGTACTTC

abundance: NA
j_gene: TRBJ2-1
d_gene: TRBD2
v_gene: TRBV14
CDR3aa: CASSWRTSGNEQFF
CDR3nt: TGTGCCAGCAGCTGGCGGACTAGCGGCAATGAGCAGTTCTTC

abundance: NA
j_gene: TRBJ1-3
d_gene: TRBD1
v_gene: TRBV5-4
CDR3aa: CASSTRQGSGNTIYF
CDR3nt: TGTGCCAGCAGCACACGACAGGGCAGTGGAAACACCATATATTTT

abundance: few
j_gene: TRBJ2-4
d_gene: NA
v_gene: TRBV7-6
CDR3aa: CASSAQGPQAKNIQYF
CDR3nt: TGTGCCAGCAGCGCACAGGGACCCCAAGCCAAAAACATTCAGTACTTC

abundance: NA
j_gene: TRBJ2-7
d_gene: TRBD1
v_gene: TRBV25-1
CDR3aa: CASSEYVTRQGGTYEQYF
CDR3nt: TGTGCCAGCAGTGAATACGTCACCAGACAGGGGGGAACCTACGAGCAGTACTTC

abundance: few
j_gene: TRBJ2-3
d_gene: TRBD2
v_gene: TRBV19
CDR3aa: CASSITGGLLDTQYF
CDR3nt: TGTGCCAGTAGTATTACGGGAGGGCTTTTAGATACGCAGTATTTT